Listed below are T cell receptor beta chains from one sample, sequenced in a study of technical replicates of blood from a handful of donors. Data came from immunoSEQ multiplex PCR; TCRdb stores just in-frame clones and leaves some out. The table shows some 60,000 clones, with more than 70% occurring only once. Sample: PBMCs. These receptors all stem from a human donor in good health. Some clones in this sample may be carry-over from other donors' samples. CDR3s include the opening cysteine and the closing phenylalanine or tryptophan. The D gene is left open where the match is weak. Rows give clone size only sometimes, using once, few, many, or a class for an expanded clone.

TGTGCCAGCAGCTTCCGCGGGGGGCCGGGGGATGAGCAGTTCTTC | CASSFRGGPGDEQFF | TRBJ2-1 | . | TRBV5-4 | 15 | TRBD2
TGTGCCAGCAGCTTAGACGGACAGAGTGCGAACACCGGGGAGCTGTTTTTT | CASSLDGQSANTGELFF | TRBJ2-2 | . | TRBV7-3 | 17 | .
TGTGCCAGCAGGGGCCAGGGGGACAGGGCGTCCTACGAGCAGTACTTC | CASRGQGDRASYEQYF | TRBJ2-7 | . | TRBV4-2 | 16 | TRBD1
TGTGCCTGGAGTGTGCGGCGCAGAGAGACCCAGTACTTC | CAWSVRRRETQYF | TRBJ2-5 | . | TRBV30 | 13 | .
TGTGCCAGCAGCTCGACAACCCAAAGCACCCTCCACTTT | CASSSTTQSTLHF | TRBJ1-6 | once | TRBV7-3 | 13 | .
TGTGCCAGCAGCGTAGGACTAGCGGGAGTAGAGACCCAGTACTTC | CASSVGLAGVETQYF | TRBJ2-5 | . | TRBV9 | 15 | TRBD2
TGCGCCAGCAGCCAAGATCTTGGACAGGGGGCGGGGGGCTACACCTTC | CASSQDLGQGAGGYTF | TRBJ1-2 | . | TRBV4-3 | 16 | TRBD1
TGTGCCAGCAGCCCGGGACTGCCCCGGGACAATGAGCAGTTCTTC | CASSPGLPRDNEQFF | TRBJ2-1 | once | TRBV7-9 | 15 | .
TGTGCCAGCAGCCCCCGAGTTGGTACGCAGTATTTT | CASSPRVGTQYF | TRBJ2-3 | once | TRBV4-2 | 12 | .
TGTGCCAGCAGACTGCGATCTGGGGCCAACGTCCTGACTTTC | CASRLRSGANVLTF | TRBJ2-6 | . | TRBV6-5 | 14 | .
TGTGCCAGCAGTTTGGGACAGGTGGGCAATCAGCCCCAGCATTTT | CASSLGQVGNQPQHF | TRBJ1-5 | . | TRBV28 | 15 | TRBD1
TGTGCCAGCAGTGACTGGGGAGAGAACTATGGCTACACCTTC | CASSDWGENYGYTF | TRBJ1-2 | . | TRBV2 | 14 | .
TGTGCCAGCAGTCCCGGTAGACGGGGCTACGAGCAGTACTTC | CASSPGRRGYEQYF | TRBJ2-7 | . | TRBV6-5 | 14 | .
TGTGCCAGCAGCCCACGGGGGAGTTACACTGAAGCTTTCTTT | CASSPRGSYTEAFF | TRBJ1-1 | once | TRBV11-3 | 14 | .
TGTGCCAGCAGTAGGGGACTAGCGGGAGGGGAGACCCAGTACTTC | CASSRGLAGGETQYF | TRBJ2-5 | . | TRBV2 | 15 | TRBD2
TGTGCCAGCTCAGCCGGGACAGGGGCATTGGAGCAGCCCCAGCATTTT | CASSAGTGALEQPQHF | TRBJ1-5 | . | TRBV18 | 16 | TRBD1
TGCAGCGTTGAGAACAGGGACAACTATGGCTACACCTTC | CSVENRDNYGYTF | TRBJ1-2 | . | TRBV29-1 | 13 | .
TGTGCCAGCAGCAACTACGGGACAGGGGAATACTACGAGCAGTACTTC | CASSNYGTGEYYEQYF | TRBJ2-7 | . | TRBV4-2 | 16 | TRBD1
TGTGCCAGCAGCCCGAGGACAGGAGCGTACGAGCAGTACTTC | CASSPRTGAYEQYF | TRBJ2-7 | . | TRBV9 | 14 | TRBD1
TGCGCCAGCAGTCAACTTTTTGGAGGAGGGCGCTCTGGAAACACCATATATTTT | CASSQLFGGGRSGNTIYF | TRBJ1-3 | . | TRBV23-1 | 18 | .
TGTGCCAGCAGCTCATGGGGGACTATGCCCTACGAGCAGTACTTC | CASSSWGTMPYEQYF | TRBJ2-7 | few | TRBV5-6 | 15 | TRBD2
TGTGCCAGCAGTTCCGGGACACGGGAGGCCAACGTCCTGACTTTC | CASSSGTREANVLTF | TRBJ2-6 | . | TRBV2 | 15 | .
TGTGCCAGCAGGCCAGCGGGTGGGGGGCAGTATTTT | CASRPAGGGQYF | TRBJ2-3 | . | TRBV7-9 | 12 | .
TGTGCCAGCAGCTTATGGTCCGGGAAAAACACCGGGGAGCTGTTTTTT | CASSLWSGKNTGELFF | TRBJ2-2 | . | TRBV5-8 | 16 | .
TGTGCCTGGAGTGTACAGGGATTCTATGGCTACACCTTC | CAWSVQGFYGYTF | TRBJ1-2 | . | TRBV30 | 13 | .
TGCGCCAGCAGCCAACTAGCGGGAGTCGGGGGCGGGGAGCTGTTTTTT | CASSQLAGVGGGELFF | TRBJ2-2 | . | TRBV4-3 | 16 | TRBD2
TGTGCCAGCTCACCGGGGGCCGCGCGGCGGATCTACGAGCAGTACTTC | CASSPGAARRIYEQYF | TRBJ2-7 | . | TRBV18 | 16 | .
TGTGCCAGCAGCCCCCGTTTTTCCTACAATGAGCAGTTCTTC | CASSPRFSYNEQFF | TRBJ2-1 | . | TRBV11-2 | 14 | .